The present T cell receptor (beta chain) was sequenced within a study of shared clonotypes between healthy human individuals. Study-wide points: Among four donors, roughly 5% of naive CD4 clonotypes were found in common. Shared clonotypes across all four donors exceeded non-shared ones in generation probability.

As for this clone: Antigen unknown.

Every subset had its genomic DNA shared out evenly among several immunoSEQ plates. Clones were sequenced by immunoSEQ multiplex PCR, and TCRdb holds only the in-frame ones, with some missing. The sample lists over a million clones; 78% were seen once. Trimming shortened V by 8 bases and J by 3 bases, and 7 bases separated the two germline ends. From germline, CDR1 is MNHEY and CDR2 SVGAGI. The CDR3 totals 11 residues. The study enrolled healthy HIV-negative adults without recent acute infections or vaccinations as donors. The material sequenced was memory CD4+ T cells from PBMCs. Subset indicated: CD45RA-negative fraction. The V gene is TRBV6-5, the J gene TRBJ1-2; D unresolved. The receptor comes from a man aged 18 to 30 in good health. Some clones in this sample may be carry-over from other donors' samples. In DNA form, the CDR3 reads TGTGCCAGCGCAAACTACTATGGCTACACCTTC. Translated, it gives CASANYYGYTF.